This section outlines one TCR beta chain sequence together with its context. Germline CDR1 and CDR2: SNHLY and FYNNEI. The CDR3 sequence is 13 residues long. The ends were cut back, 2 bases at V and 1 base at J, with 5 bases in the middle. This record belongs to a study of CD8+CD57+ T cells in acquired aplastic anemia. All sequencing subjects had displayed CD8+CD57+ cell expansion on flow cytometry. The patients all had a severe acquired aplastic anemia diagnosis. Profiling that covered TCR beta VDJ and CDR3 relied on genomic DNA as its template. One entry per CDR3 protein, called by TCRdb with MiXCR from the reads. The sample has over 150,000 distinct CDR3 sequences; 65% to 75% are singletons.

This receptor was obtained from a human donor with aplastic anemia. Sample: sorted CD4+, CD8+, or CD8+CD57+ T cells (not recorded which) from PBMCs. The chain combines TRBV2 with TRBJ2-5; D is unclear. The CDR3 sequence: CASSEYGQETQYF. The CDR3 coding sequence is TGTGCCAGCAGTGAATATGGCCAAGAGACCCAGTACTTC. The full variable domain, its missing parts supplied by reference TRBV2 and TRBJ2-5, is EPEVTQTPSHQVTQMGQEVILRCVPISNHLYFYWYRQILGQKVEFLVSFYNNEISEKSEIFDDQFSVERPDGSNFTLKIRSTKLEDSAMYFCASSEYGQETQYFGPGTRLLVL.